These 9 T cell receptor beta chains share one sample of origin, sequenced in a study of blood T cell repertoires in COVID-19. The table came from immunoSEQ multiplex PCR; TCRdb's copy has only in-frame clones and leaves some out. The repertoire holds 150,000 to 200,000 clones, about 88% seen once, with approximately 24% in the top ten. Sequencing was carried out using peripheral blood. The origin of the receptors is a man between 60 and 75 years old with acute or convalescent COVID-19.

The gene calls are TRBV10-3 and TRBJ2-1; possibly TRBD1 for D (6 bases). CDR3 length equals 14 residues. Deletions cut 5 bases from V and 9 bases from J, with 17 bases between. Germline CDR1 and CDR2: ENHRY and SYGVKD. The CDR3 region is CAISPGTPTPEQFF. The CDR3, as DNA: TGTGCCATCAGTCCCGGGACACCTACGCCTGAGCAGTTCTTC.

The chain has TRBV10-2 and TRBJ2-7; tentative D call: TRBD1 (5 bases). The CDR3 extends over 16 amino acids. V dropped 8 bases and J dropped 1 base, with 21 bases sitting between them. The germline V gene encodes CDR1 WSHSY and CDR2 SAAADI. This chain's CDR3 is CASLPGQGMGSYEQYF. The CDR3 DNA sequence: TGCGCCAGCCTCCCCGGACAAGGGATGGGATCCTACGAGCAGTACTTC.

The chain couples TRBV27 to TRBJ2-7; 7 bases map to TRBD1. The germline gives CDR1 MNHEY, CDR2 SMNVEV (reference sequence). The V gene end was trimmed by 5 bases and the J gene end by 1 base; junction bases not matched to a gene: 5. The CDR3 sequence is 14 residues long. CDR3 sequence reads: CASSLRTGSYEQYF. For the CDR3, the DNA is TGTGCCAGCAGTCTTCGGACAGGTTCCTACGAGCAGTACTTC.

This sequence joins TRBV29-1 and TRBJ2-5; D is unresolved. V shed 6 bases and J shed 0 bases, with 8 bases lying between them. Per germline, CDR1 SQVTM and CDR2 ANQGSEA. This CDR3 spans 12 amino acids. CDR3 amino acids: CSVRLYQETQYF. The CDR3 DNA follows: TGCAGCGTCCGACTGTACCAAGAGACCCAGTACTTC.

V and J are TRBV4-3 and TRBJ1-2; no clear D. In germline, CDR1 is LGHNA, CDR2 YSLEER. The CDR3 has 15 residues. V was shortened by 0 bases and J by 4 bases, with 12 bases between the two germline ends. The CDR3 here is CASSQDTEASYGYTF. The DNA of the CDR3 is TGCGCCAGCAGCCAAGATACCGAGGCCTCCTATGGCTACACCTTC.

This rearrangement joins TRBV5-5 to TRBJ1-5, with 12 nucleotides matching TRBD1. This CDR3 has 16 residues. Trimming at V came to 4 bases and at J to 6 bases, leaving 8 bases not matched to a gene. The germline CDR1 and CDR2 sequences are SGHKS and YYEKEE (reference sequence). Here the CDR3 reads CASSVGTGGMAQPQHF. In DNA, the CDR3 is TGTGCCAGCAGCGTAGGGACAGGGGGCATGGCTCAGCCCCAGCATTTT.

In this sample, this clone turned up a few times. CDR3 coding DNA: TGTGCCAGCAGCTTAGGTATAGGGGTCTACGAGCAGTACTTC. Protein: CASSLGIGVYEQYF. The chain combines TRBV11-2 with TRBJ2-7, with D possibly matching TRBD1 (5 bases). The length of the CDR3 is 14 residues. V lost 1 base and J lost 3, with 10 bases in between. Germline V gene sequence: CDR1 SGHAT, CDR2 FQNNGV.

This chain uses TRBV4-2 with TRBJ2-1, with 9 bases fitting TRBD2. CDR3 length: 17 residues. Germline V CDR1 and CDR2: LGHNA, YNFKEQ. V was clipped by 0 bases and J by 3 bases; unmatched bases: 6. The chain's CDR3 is CASSQDISGGVYNEQFF. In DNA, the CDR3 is TGTGCCAGCAGCCAAGACATTAGCGGGGGTGTCTACAATGAGCAGTTCTTC.

The CDR3 protein is CASSLAGRDADTQYF. The DNA for the CDR3 is TGTGCCAGCAGCTTAGCCGGGAGGGATGCGGATACGCAGTATTTT. The J gene is TRBJ2-3, the V gene TRBV7-2, with 8 positions matching TRBD2. The germline CDR1 and CDR2 sequences are SGHTA and FQGNSA. The CDR3 loop spans 15 amino acids. The ends lost 0 bases at V and 6 bases at J; junction bases unmatched: 5.